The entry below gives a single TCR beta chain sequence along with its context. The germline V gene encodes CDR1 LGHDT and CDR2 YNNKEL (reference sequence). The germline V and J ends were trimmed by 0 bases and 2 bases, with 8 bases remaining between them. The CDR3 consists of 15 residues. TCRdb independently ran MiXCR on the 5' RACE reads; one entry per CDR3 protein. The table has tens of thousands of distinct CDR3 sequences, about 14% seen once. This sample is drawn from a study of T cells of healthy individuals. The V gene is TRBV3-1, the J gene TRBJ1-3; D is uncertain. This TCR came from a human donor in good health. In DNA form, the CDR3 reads TGTGCCAGCAGCCAAGAATTGCCCGCTGGAAACACCATATATTTT. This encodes CASSQELPAGNTIYF.